The 31 T cell receptor beta chains below all came from one sample that was sequenced in a study of neurological immune-mediated disorders (dated by TCRdb to 2018 to 2020). The time point label, as the study defines it: longitudinal time-point 3. Library creation used 5' RACE. TCRdb names Illumina HiSeq 2500 as the instrument used. Through fastp at Q25 and MiXCR, TCRdb rebuilt clones from the public reads, retaining in-frame beta chains. Each entry is one CDR3 protein sequence, shown with its most common DNA and genes. The sample has under 130,000 distinct CDR3 sequences on record, approximately 10% of them singletons. The ten largest clones add up to 2.5% to 4% of the sample. Sample: PBMCs. Receptors originate from a female donor with HTLV-1-associated myelopathy (HAM/TSP).

This clonotype was counted at least ten times. The CDR3 loop reads CASSRRVGENTIYF. DNA of the CDR3: TGTGCCAGCAGCCGCCGTGTCGGGGAAAACACCATATATTTT. V usage is TRBV6-6 and J usage is TRBJ1-3; D not resolved. Germline CDR1 MNHNY, CDR2 SVGAGI (reference sequence). The ends were cut back, 6 bases at V and 6 bases at J, with 15 bases in the middle. The CDR3 runs 14 residues.

This clonotype has more than one count but fewer than ten. J is TRBJ2-5 and V is TRBV5-1; 12 bases map to TRBD1. The trim removed 5 bases at V and 5 bases at J, leaving 4 bases unmatched. The CDR3 runs 14 residues. CDR1 is SGHRS and CDR2 is YFSETQ in the germline V gene. This CDR3 is CASRGQGASETQYF. The CDR3 DNA sequence: TGCGCCAGCAGGGGACAGGGGGCTAGCGAGACCCAGTACTTC. Together with reference TRBV5-1 and TRBJ2-5, the CDR3 gives the full variable domain: KAGVTQTPRYLIKTRGQQVTLSCSPISGHRSVSWYQQTPGQGLQFLFEYFSETQRNKGNFPGRFSGRQFSNSRSEMNVSTLELGDSALYLCASRGQGASETQYFGPGTRLLVL.

Many counts were recorded for this clonotype. The rearrangement joins TRBV19 to TRBJ2-1; 7 bases agree with TRBD2. The CDR3 has 14 residues. Per germline, CDR1 LNHDA and CDR2 SQIVND (reference sequence). Trimming cost V 2 bases and J 2 bases; bases outside gene matches: 0. The CDR3 region is CASSISGAYNEQFF. DNA for the CDR3: TGTGCCAGTAGTATAAGCGGGGCCTACAATGAGCAGTTCTTC. The full variable domain, its missing parts supplied by reference TRBV19 and TRBJ2-1, is DGGITQSPKYLFRKEGQNVTLSCEQNLNHDAMYWYRQDPGQGLRLIYYSQIVNDFQKGDIAEGYSVSREKKESFPLTVTSAQKNPTAFYLCASSISGAYNEQFFGPGTRLTVL.

This clonotype was seen more than once but under ten times. The chain uses TRBV5-1 and TRBJ2-6, with 9 nucleotides matching TRBD1. Germline V lookup: CDR1 SGHRS, CDR2 YFSETQ. V was pared by 3 bases and J by 0 bases, with 10 bases of the junction left unmatched. The CDR3 has 19 residues. CDR3 coding DNA: TGCGCCAGCAGCTCCCCGAGGGGACAGGGCTTCTCTGGGGCCAACGTCCTGACTTTC. This gives the protein CASSSPRGQGFSGANVLTF.

This clonotype was observed many times. This chain links TRBV5-6 with TRBJ2-7, with D possibly matching TRBD1 (5 bases). V lost 0 bases and J 5 bases, leaving 15 bases between the germline ends. Per the germline V gene, CDR1 is SGHDT and CDR2 is YYEEEE. This CDR3 region has 15 residues. CDR3 coding DNA: TGTGCCAGCAGCTTGGGGTCCCCCCTAGGGGACGAGCAGTACTTC. It specifies CASSLGSPLGDEQYF.

This clonotype was seen ten or more times. The chain recombines TRBV12-3 or TRBV12-4 with TRBJ1-5; possible D gene TRBD1, 6 bases. The CDR3 extends over 15 amino acids. V lost 5 bases and J lost 1, with 12 bases in between. CDR3 DNA sequence: TGTGCCAGCAGTAGGGGGGCGCGAAGCAATCAGCCCCAGCATTTT. Residues: CASSRGARSNQPQHF.

This clonotype has at least ten counts. This sequence joins TRBV3-1 and TRBJ2-1; 10 nucleotides line up with TRBD2. Germline values: CDR1 LGHDT, CDR2 YNNKEL (reference sequence). V trimming: 1 base; J trimming: 10 bases; junction bases outside the gene matches: 7. The CDR3 extends over 15 amino acids. CDR3 DNA sequence: TGTGCCAGCAGCCAAGCGTCGCTAGCGGGGGCCGAGCAGTTCTTC. It codes for CASSQASLAGAEQFF.

This clonotype was found once. With a much larger clone just one base away, this may be a read error. This chain joins TRBV5-5 and TRBJ2-7; possible D gene TRBD2, 6 bases. CDR1 and CDR2 from the germline V gene are SGHKS and YYEKEE (reference sequence). The CDR3 has 14 residues. Trimming left V 7 bases short and J 0 bases short, with 14 bases between. The CDR3: CASVSGSPSYEQYF. CDR3 nucleotide sequence: TGTGCCAGCGTAAGCGGGTCACCCTCCTACGAGCAGTACTTC.

The V and J genes are TRBV12-3 or TRBV12-4 and TRBJ2-3, with 10 bases matching TRBD2. J gave up 4 bases and V 2 bases, and 6 bases lay outside the gene matches. This CDR3 has 16 residues. As DNA, the CDR3 is TGTGCCAGCAGTTTAATAAGCGGGGGGGCTCCAGATACGCAGTATTTT. Its translation: CASSLISGGAPDTQYF.

This clonotype appeared a few times. The chain carries TRBV20-1 and TRBJ2-3; D might be TRBD2 (6 bases). V lost 2 bases and J 3 bases, leaving 12 bases between the germline ends. CDR3 size: 14 residues. CDR1 DFQATT and CDR2 SNEGSKA come from the germline V gene (reference sequence). DNA for the CDR3: TGCAGTGCTAGAAAAAGTCGGGGGACAGATACGCAGTATTTT. Its translation: CSARKSRGTDTQYF.

This clonotype was picked up many times. This rearrangement joins TRBV20-1 to TRBJ2-1; D remains unclear. Germline CDR1 is DFQATT and CDR2 is SNEGSKA (reference sequence). There are 14 residues in the CDR3. V was cut by 1 base and J by 7 bases, with 14 bases left in between. CDR3: CSARVPKGINEQFF. The CDR3 coding sequence is TGCAGTGCTAGAGTTCCGAAAGGGATAAATGAGCAGTTCTTC.

The sample holds many counts of this clonotype. The chain is built from TRBV24-1 and TRBJ2-7, with 9 bases matching TRBD1. V shed 4 bases, J shed 2 bases, and the junction held 5 bases outside the gene matches. Germline CDR1 and CDR2: KGHDR and SFDVKD. This CDR3 comprises 15 residues. The CDR3 loop reads CATSDSGQGTYEQYF. CDR3 nucleotide sequence: TGTGCCACCAGTGACTCGGGACAGGGCACCTACGAGCAGTACTTC.

This clonotype was recorded at least ten times. The chain employs TRBV28 and TRBJ2-3; TRBD2 agrees at 11 bases. This CDR3 comprises 17 residues. The ends lost 3 bases at V and 6 bases at J; junction bases unmatched: 11. The germline V gene encodes CDR1 MDHEN and CDR2 SYDVKM. The CDR3 loop is CASSLILAGGPMDTQYF. CDR3 sequence (DNA): TGTGCCAGCAGTTTGATTCTAGCGGGGGGCCCAATGGATACGCAGTATTTT.

The gene calls are TRBV5-1 and TRBJ2-7; no clear D. In germline, CDR1 is SGHRS, CDR2 YFSETQ. Trimming left V 1 base short and J 2 bases short, with 10 bases between. This CDR3 is built from 14 residues. Here the CDR3 reads CASSLFVGAYEQYF. The CDR3, as DNA: TGCGCCAGCAGCTTGTTTGTGGGCGCCTACGAGCAGTACTTC.

This clonotype has ten or more counts. The chain couples TRBV5-1 to TRBJ1-1; no firm D call. CDR1 and CDR2 from the germline V gene are SGHRS and YFSETQ. The V and J ends lost 4 bases and 4 bases respectively, with 17 bases between them. CDR3 size: 15 residues. Written as DNA, the CDR3 is TGCGCCAGCAGCCTACTGTGGCGGGAGGGCACTGAAGCTTTCTTT. Translating it yields CASSLLWREGTEAFF.

This clonotype has a count of ten or more. V gene TRBV6-1 combines with J gene TRBJ2-7, with D unresolved. This CDR3 has 12 amino acids. The V end lost 3 bases, the J end lost 7 bases, and 10 bases lay between the germline ends. Germline values: CDR1 MNHNS, CDR2 SASEGT. In DNA, the CDR3 is TGTGCCAGCAGTGAGATAGGGCATGAGCAGTACTTC. Translation: CASSEIGHEQYF.

This clonotype was observed at least ten times. The gene calls are TRBV21-1 and TRBJ2-4; TRBD1, the table's D call, lacks a check against the DNA. TRBV21-1 is a pseudogene. There are 13 residues in the CDR3. The CDR3 loop reads CASPRGCENIQYF. In DNA form, the CDR3 reads TGTGCCAGCCCCCGGGGTTGCGAAAACATTCAGTACTTC.

The chain is built from TRBV6-1 and TRBJ2-2; D ambiguous. The CDR3 runs to 16 residues. The V end lost 5 bases, the J end lost 1 base, and 14 bases lay between the germline ends. Per the germline V gene, CDR1 is MNHNS and CDR2 is SASEGT. CDR3 residues: CASSLEGRKNTGELFF. The CDR3 bases are TGTGCCAGCAGTTTAGAAGGCAGGAAGAACACCGGGGAGCTGTTTTTT.

This clonotype was seen a handful of times. The rearrangement joins TRBV4-1 to TRBJ2-2; 11 nucleotides match TRBD2. The CDR3 totals 18 residues. Germline CDR1 and CDR2: MGHRA and YSYEKL. V lost 3 bases, J lost 4 bases, and 10 bases stayed unmatched. CDR3 coding DNA: TGCGCCAGCAGCCAGCGGCGGGGACTAGCGGAGAGCACCGGGGAGCTGTTTTTT. It specifies CASSQRRGLAESTGELFF.

This clonotype has ten or more counts. CDR3 amino acids: CASSLVQAWNNEQFF. The DNA for the CDR3 is TGCGCCAGCAGCTTGGTTCAGGCATGGAACAATGAGCAGTTCTTC. The chain couples TRBV5-1 to TRBJ2-1; D uncertain. The CDR3 has 15 residues. From germline, CDR1 is SGHRS and CDR2 YFSETQ. V lost 0 bases and J 5 bases, leaving 12 bases between the germline ends.

This clonotype was seen many times. The chain couples TRBV5-5 to TRBJ1-5, with TRBD1 as a possible D gene (5 bases). The V gene lost 4 bases and the J gene lost 3 bases, with 14 bases spanning the gap. CDR3 length: 15 residues. The germline gives CDR1 SGHKS, CDR2 YYEKEE (reference sequence). The CDR3 DNA sequence: TGTGCCAGCAGCACCGCCGGGGGTAACAATCAGCCCCAGCATTTT. Its protein is CASSTAGGNNQPQHF.

This clonotype was detected many times. V gene TRBV6-6 combines with J gene TRBJ2-7, with D perhaps TRBD1 or TRBD2 (5 bases each). The V end lost 8 bases, the J end lost 0 bases, and 17 bases lay between the germline ends. The CDR3 loop spans 15 amino acids. CDR1 and CDR2 (germline): MNHNY, SVGAGI (reference sequence). CDR3 sequence reads: CASSSGTVSSYEQYF. For the CDR3, the DNA is TGTGCCAGCTCTTCAGGGACCGTTAGCTCCTACGAGCAGTACTTC.

This clonotype was recorded many times. As DNA, the CDR3 is TGCGCCAGCAGCTTGGTGGGCTCCCGTTCTGGGGCCAACGTCCTGACTTTC. It is translated as CASSLVGSRSGANVLTF. The chain links TRBV5-1 to TRBJ2-6, with D hard to call. Germline assignment: CDR1 SGHRS and CDR2 YFSETQ. V gave up 0 bases and J gave up 1 base, with 11 bases separating them. CDR3 size: 17 residues.

At least ten counts were recorded for this clonotype. DNA for the CDR3: TGTGCCAGCAGCCAAGCGGCGGGGCAGTACTTC. The encoded protein is CASSQAAGQYF. The chain is built from TRBV11-2 and TRBJ2-7, with D possibly TRBD2 on 5 matching bases. The ends were cut back, 5 bases at V and 9 bases at J, with 11 bases in the middle. Looked up from germline, CDR1 is SGHAT and CDR2 is FQNNGV. This CDR3 region has 11 residues.

The chain's CDR3 is CASSSPKGTGELFF. The CDR3 nucleotides are TGCGCCAGCAGCTCCCCTAAAGGGACCGGGGAGCTGTTTTTT. The chain is built from TRBV5-1 and TRBJ2-2; unclear D gene. Trimming cost V 3 bases and J 5 bases, with 11 bases left between them. The CDR3 extends over 14 amino acids. Germline CDR1 is SGHRS and CDR2 is YFSETQ.

The sample holds many counts of this clonotype. V gene TRBV7-3 combines with J gene TRBJ2-2; tentatively, D is TRBD2 (6 bases). The CDR3 contains 16 residues. Trimming pared 4 bases from V and 1 base from J, leaving 13 bases between. Germline V lookup: CDR1 SGHTA, CDR2 FQGTGA. The CDR3: CASSSAGFLNTGELFF. CDR3 bases: TGTGCCAGCAGCTCGGCGGGGTTCTTGAACACCGGGGAGCTGTTTTTT.

There are many counts of this clonotype. This sequence joins TRBV7-9 and TRBJ2-3; D is unresolved. The CDR3 loop spans 15 amino acids. Trimming removed 5 bases at V and 2 bases at J, with 14 bases between. Germline CDR1 is SEHNR and CDR2 is FQNEAQ (reference sequence). Here the CDR3 DNA reads TGTGCCAGCAGCGTCAGGACCAATTTCACAGATACGCAGTATTTT. Residues: CASSVRTNFTDTQYF.

This clonotype was observed many times. This chain uses TRBV15 with TRBJ2-3; D unclear. Trimming shortened V by 3 bases and J by 4 bases, and 11 bases separated the two germline ends. The CDR3 consists of 14 residues. CDR1 and CDR2 from the germline V gene are LNHNV and YYDKDF (reference sequence). The CDR3 DNA sequence: TGTGCCACCAGCAGGGGTGGGGTTGCAGATACGCAGTATTTT. Translated: CATSRGGVADTQYF.

This clonotype has at least ten counts. This chain connects TRBV5-1 to TRBJ2-5, with TRBD2 identical over 8 bases. CDR1 and CDR2 from the germline V gene are SGHRS and YFSETQ. Losses at the gene ends were 4 bases for V and 4 bases for J; bases not matched to a gene: 12. This CDR3 contains 16 residues. The CDR3 DNA follows: TGCGCCAGCAGCCCGCGGGGGGCGGCCCCGGGAGAGACCCAGTACTTC. Protein product: CASSPRGAAPGETQYF.

This chain connects TRBV4-1 to TRBJ2-1; 8 bases align to TRBD2. Germline V gene sequence: CDR1 MGHRA, CDR2 YSYEKL. This CDR3 has 14 amino acids. Losses at the gene ends were 5 bases for V and 6 bases for J; bases not matched to a gene: 6. CDR3: CASSWAGGCNEQFF. CDR3 in DNA: TGCGCCAGCAGCTGGGCGGGGGGTTGCAATGAGCAGTTCTTC.

This clonotype was detected many times. This chain links TRBV5-6 with TRBJ2-4, with D unclear. Trimming cost V 1 base and J 4 bases, with 15 bases left between them. Germline-derived CDR1 and CDR2 are SGHDT and YYEEEE. The CDR3 has 16 amino acids. CDR3 nucleotides: TGTGCCAGCAGCTTGAGGTCCGCCGGATCGAAAAACATTCAGTACTTC. It yields the protein CASSLRSAGSKNIQYF.